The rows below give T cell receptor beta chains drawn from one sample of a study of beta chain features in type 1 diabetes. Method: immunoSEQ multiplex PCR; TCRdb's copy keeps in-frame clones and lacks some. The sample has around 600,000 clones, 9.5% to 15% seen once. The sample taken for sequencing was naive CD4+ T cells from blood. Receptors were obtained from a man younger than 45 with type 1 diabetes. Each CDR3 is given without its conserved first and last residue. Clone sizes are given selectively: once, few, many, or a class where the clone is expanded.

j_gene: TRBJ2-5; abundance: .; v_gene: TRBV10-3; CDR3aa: AISESRGLGVQETQY
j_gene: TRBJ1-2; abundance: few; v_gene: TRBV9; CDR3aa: ASSGRDRGGGYT
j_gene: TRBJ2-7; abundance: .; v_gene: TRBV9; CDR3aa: ASSGQGWNEQY
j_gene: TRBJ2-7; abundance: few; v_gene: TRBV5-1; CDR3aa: ASSLVGDRSYEQY
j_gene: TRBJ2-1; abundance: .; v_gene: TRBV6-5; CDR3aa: ASSYGTGLAIKF
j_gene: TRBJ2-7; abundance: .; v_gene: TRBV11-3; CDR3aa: ASSLISQSEQY
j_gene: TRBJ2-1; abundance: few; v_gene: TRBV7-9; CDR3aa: ASSHQRRGYNEQF
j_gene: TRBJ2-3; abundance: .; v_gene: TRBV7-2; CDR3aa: ASSQSGGARTDTQY
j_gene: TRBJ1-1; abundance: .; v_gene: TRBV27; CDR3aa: ASIIGYGNTEAF
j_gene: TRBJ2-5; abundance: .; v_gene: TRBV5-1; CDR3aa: ASSLSNRGQLETQY
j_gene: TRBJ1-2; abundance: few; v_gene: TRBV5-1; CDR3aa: ASSAGTDRMVYT
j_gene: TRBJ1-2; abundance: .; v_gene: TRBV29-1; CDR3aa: SVGTQNYGYT
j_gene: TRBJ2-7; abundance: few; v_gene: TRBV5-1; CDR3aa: ASSLMGQGSDEQY
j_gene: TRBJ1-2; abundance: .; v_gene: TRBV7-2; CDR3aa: ASRDTANYGYT
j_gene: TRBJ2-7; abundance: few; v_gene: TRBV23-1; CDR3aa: ASSQSPGGEQY
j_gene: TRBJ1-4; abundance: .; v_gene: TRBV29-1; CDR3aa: SARQFATNEKLF
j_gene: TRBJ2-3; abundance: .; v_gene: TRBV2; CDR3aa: ASSWTSERVTDTQY
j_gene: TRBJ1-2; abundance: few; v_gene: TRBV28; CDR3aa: ATGTGRYGYT
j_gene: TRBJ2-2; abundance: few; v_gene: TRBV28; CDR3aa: ASSSGTPGELF
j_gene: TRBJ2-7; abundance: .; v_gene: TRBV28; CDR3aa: ASRNPGRYEQY
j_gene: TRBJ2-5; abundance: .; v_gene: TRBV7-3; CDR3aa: ASSLQGSQETQY